Described below is a single TCR beta chain sequence and its context. Antigen: not known. This record belongs to a study of cytomegalovirus exposure and HLA in healthy donors. Germline V lookup: CDR1 SGHNT, CDR2 YYREEE (reference sequence). The V gene lost 0 bases and the J gene lost 1 base, with 7 bases spanning the gap. This CDR3 is 14 amino acids long. The PCR contained 60 Vbeta and 13 Jbeta primers. Assay: immunoSEQ multiplex PCR; the TCRdb copy retains only in-frame clones and omits some. The repertoire holds approximately 88,000 clones, with 60% to 75% as singletons. General study points: The authors enumerated 150 to 200 TCR beta chains as linked to cytomegalovirus. Later analysis identified a missense DCLRE1C variant that was linked to TCR beta V- and J-gene trimming.

Sample: PBMCs. The rearrangement joins TRBV5-4 to TRBJ1-1; D is ambiguous. The clonotype comes from a man aged 60-69 years in good health and CMV-seronegative. CDR3 nucleotides: TGTGCCAGCAGCTTGGAACTGTGGAACACTGAAGCTTTCTTT. This sequence encodes CASSLELWNTEAFF.